This is a list of T cell receptor beta chains from one sample in a study of T cell responses to AZD1222 COVID-19 vaccine. Measured with immunoSEQ multiplex PCR; TCRdb has only the in-frame clones, and not every one. The table includes 66,000 or so clones, roughly nine tenths detected once. Sequenced material: peripheral blood, taken on day 0 of AZD1222 vaccination. These receptors all stem from an adult in good health. Each CDR3 is given with its conserved first and last residue. The D gene is left open where the match is weak. Only part of the rows carry a size: once, few, many, or a class if the clone is expanded.

D gene	V gene	J gene	clone size	CDR3 protein	CDR3 DNA
NA	TRBV11-2	TRBJ2-5	NA	CASSLHPETQYF	TGTGCCAGCAGCTTACACCCAGAGACCCAGTACTTC
NA	TRBV14	TRBJ1-4	NA	CASSQGLGELFF	TGTGCCAGCAGCCAAGGTCTCGGGGAACTGTTTTTT
TRBD2	TRBV30	TRBJ2-5	NA	CALAARLRETQYF	TGTGCCCTAGCGGCACGCTTGAGGGAGACCCAGTACTTC
TRBD1	TRBV5-4	TRBJ2-1	few	CASSRPGQGKSEQFF	TGTGCCAGCAGCCGCCCGGGACAGGGAAAAAGTGAGCAGTTCTTC
NA	TRBV5-6	TRBJ1-2	once	CASSLGGAGPTYGYTF	TGTGCCAGCAGCTTGGGGGGGGCAGGACCCACCTATGGCTACACCTTC
NA	TRBV28	TRBJ2-5	few	CASRLPGTTLEYF	TGTGCCAGCAGACTTCCTGGGACGACCCTGGAGTACTTC
NA	TRBV15	TRBJ2-2	NA	CATSEGRTGELFF	TGTGCCACCAGCGAGGGACGGACCGGGGAGCTGTTTTTT
NA	TRBV4-1	TRBJ1-6	few	CASSQDEDRGSSYNSPLHF	TGCGCCAGCAGCCAAGATGAGGACCGAGGGAGCTCCTATAATTCACCCCTCCACTTT
NA	TRBV4-1	TRBJ1-2	NA	CASSQDPIWYYGYTF	TGCGCCAGCAGCCAAGATCCTATTTGGTACTATGGCTACACCTTC
TRBD1	TRBV7-2	TRBJ1-4	once	CASSSLTGQANEKLFF	TGTGCCAGCAGCTCGTTGACAGGGCAGGCTAATGAAAAACTGTTTTTT
TRBD2	TRBV3-1/TRBV3-2	TRBJ2-2	NA	CASSHGGLANGELFF	TGTGCCAGCAGCCATGGGGGACTAGCGAACGGGGAGCTGTTTTTT
NA	TRBV12-3/TRBV12-4	TRBJ1-1	NA	CASSLGPSEAFF	TGTGCCAGCAGCCTTGGACCTTCTGAAGCTTTCTTT
NA	TRBV19	TRBJ2-5	NA	CASSIVSKETQYF	TGTGCCAGTAGTATAGTCAGTAAAGAGACCCAGTACTTC
TRBD1	TRBV6-2/TRBV6-3	TRBJ1-6	NA	CASSPLDRDNSPLHF	TGTGCCAGCAGTCCCCTCGACAGGGATAATTCACCCCTCCACTTT
NA	TRBV18	TRBJ2-6	NA	CASSRREVEISGANVLTF	TGTGCCAGCTCACGACGAGAGGTAGAAATCTCTGGGGCCAACGTCCTGACTTTC
TRBD1	TRBV18	TRBJ1-5	NA	CASSPQGQSNQPQHF	TGTGCCAGCTCACCACAGGGACAGAGCAATCAGCCCCAGCATTTT
NA	TRBV15	TRBJ1-5	NA	CATSSGNQPQHF	TGTGCCACCAGCAGCGGCAATCAGCCCCAGCATTTT
TRBD1	TRBV25-1	TRBJ1-1	NA	CASKLSRQGDTEAFF	TGTGCCAGCAAACTTAGTCGACAGGGGGACACTGAAGCTTTCTTT
TRBD2	TRBV5-1	TRBJ2-1	medium-sized	CASTLAGGYNEQFF	TGCGCCAGCACACTAGCGGGAGGGTACAATGAGCAGTTCTTC
NA	TRBV7-9	TRBJ1-1	NA	CASSAGLNTEAFF	TGTGCCAGCAGCGCGGGACTGAACACTGAAGCTTTCTTT
NA	TRBV4-3	TRBJ2-5	NA	CASSRTADRQETQYF	TGCGCCAGCAGCCGGACGGCAGACAGGCAAGAGACCCAGTACTTC
NA	TRBV19	TRBJ2-7	NA	CASSWGLAYEQYF	TGTGCCAGTAGTTGGGGGCTAGCCTACGAGCAGTACTTC
NA	TRBV5-4	TRBJ2-1	NA	CASSLFAANNEQFF	TGTGCCAGCAGCTTGTTTGCGGCAAACAATGAGCAGTTCTTC
NA	TRBV5-1	TRBJ2-1	NA	CASSLVGDSTYNEQFF	TGCGCCAGCAGCTTGGTTGGTGATAGTACCTACAATGAGCAGTTCTTC
NA	TRBV5-4	TRBJ2-7	NA	CASSLVSTADSSYEQYF	TGTGCCAGCAGCTTGGTGTCGACCGCGGATAGCTCCTACGAGCAGTACTTC
NA	TRBV12-3/TRBV12-4	TRBJ2-1	NA	CASTFGEDEQFF	TGTGCCAGCACCTTTGGCGAAGATGAGCAGTTCTTC
NA	TRBV28	TRBJ1-5	NA	CASNIQGRNQPQHF	TGTGCCAGCAATATACAGGGACGCAATCAGCCCCAGCATTTT
NA	TRBV27	TRBJ2-7	NA	CASSFYRGGLYEQYF	TGTGCCAGCAGTTTCTACCGCGGGGGCCTCTACGAGCAGTACTTC
NA	TRBV6-2/TRBV6-3	TRBJ2-7	once	CASSYAGRGWDEQYF	TGTGCCAGCAGTTACGCGGGCAGGGGATGGGACGAGCAGTACTTC
NA	TRBV7-2	TRBJ1-2	NA	CASSPYRRQYGYTF	TGTGCCAGCAGCCCTTATCGTAGACAATATGGCTACACCTTC
NA	TRBV5-1	TRBJ2-7	NA	CASSPGPASYEQYF	TGCGCCAGCAGTCCCGGGCCGGCGTCCTACGAGCAGTACTTC
TRBD1	TRBV4-1	TRBJ2-7	NA	CASSQTSTGVLAYEQYF	TGCGCCAGCAGCCAGACCTCGACAGGGGTCCTCGCCTACGAGCAGTACTTC
NA	TRBV5-6	TRBJ1-5	NA	CASSLFMQGNQPQHF	TGTGCCAGCAGCTTGTTTATGCAGGGCAATCAGCCCCAGCATTTT
NA	TRBV7-2	TRBJ2-4	NA	CASSLEAGNIQYF	TGTGCCAGCAGCTTAGAGGCAGGGAACATTCAGTACTTC
NA	TRBV11-3	TRBJ2-7	NA	CASSYQGPSYEQYF	TGTGCCAGCAGCTACCAAGGGCCTTCCTACGAGCAGTACTTC
TRBD1	TRBV6-5	TRBJ1-2	NA	CASRGTGVYGYTF	TGTGCCAGCAGGGGGACAGGGGTATATGGCTACACCTTC
TRBD1	TRBV29-1	TRBJ1-5	NA	CSVVEGGPGQPQHF	TGCAGCGTTGTTGAAGGGGGCCCCGGTCAGCCCCAGCATTTT
NA	TRBV15	TRBJ1-5	many	CATKIPGGTEPQHF	TGTGCCACCAAAATCCCCGGCGGTACCGAACCCCAGCATTTT
NA	TRBV2	TRBJ1-2	NA	CASSEKEDVGYTF	TGTGCCAGCAGTGAAAAGGAGGACGTAGGCTACACCTTC
NA	TRBV18	TRBJ2-5	once	CASSPSGHQETQYF	TGTGCCAGCTCACCATCTGGACATCAAGAGACCCAGTACTTC
NA	TRBV5-1	TRBJ1-1	NA	CASSWGQMNTEAFF	TGCGCCAGCAGCTGGGGACAAATGAACACTGAAGCTTTCTTT
TRBD1	TRBV4-2	TRBJ1-2	NA	CASSPTGTGGEGDYGYTF	TGTGCCAGCAGCCCCACCGGGACAGGGGGAGAGGGCGATTATGGCTACACCTTC
TRBD1	TRBV7-2	TRBJ2-7	NA	CASSGEPGGVSYEQYF	TGTGCCAGCAGCGGCGAGCCAGGGGGTGTCTCCTACGAGCAGTACTTC
NA	TRBV3-1/TRBV3-2	TRBJ1-5	NA	CASSPGLEYQPQHF	TGTGCCAGCAGCCCAGGACTGGAGTATCAGCCCCAGCATTTT
NA	TRBV6-6	TRBJ1-1	many	CASSYPAFF	TGTGCCAGCAGTTACCCGGCTTTCTTT
NA	TRBV6-2/TRBV6-3	TRBJ1-3	few	CASSYRRSSGNTIYF	TGTGCCAGCAGTTATAGGCGGAGCTCTGGAAACACCATATATTTT
TRBD1	TRBV6-5	TRBJ1-2	NA	CASSYSRQGQGGYTF	TGTGCCAGCAGTTACTCGAGACAGGGTCAAGGTGGCTACACCTTC
NA	TRBV6-5	TRBJ1-1	NA	CASISANTEAFF	TGTGCCAGCATAAGTGCGAACACTGAAGCTTTCTTT
TRBD1	TRBV6-5	TRBJ2-2	NA	CASGGQGNTGELFF	TGTGCCAGCGGGGGACAGGGAAACACCGGGGAGCTGTTTTTT
TRBD1	TRBV18	TRBJ1-1	NA	CASSPWDSSEAFF	TGTGCCAGCTCACCCTGGGACAGTTCTGAAGCTTTCTTT
TRBD1	TRBV6-5	TRBJ2-7	NA	CASSYSGTGLTYEQYF	TGTGCCAGCAGTTACTCTGGGACAGGCCTAACCTACGAGCAGTACTTC
NA	TRBV2	TRBJ1-5	NA	CASRGALYSNQPQHF	TGTGCCAGCAGGGGGGCACTTTATAGCAATCAGCCCCAGCATTTT
TRBD2	TRBV7-3	TRBJ2-2	once	CASSPRTSGPFTGELFF	TGTGCCAGCAGCCCGCGGACTAGCGGGCCTTTCACCGGGGAGCTGTTTTTT
NA	TRBV9	TRBJ2-3	NA	CASSVTGRGLPDTQYF	TGTGCCAGCAGCGTAACGGGTAGGGGGTTGCCAGATACGCAGTATTTT
NA	TRBV19	TRBJ1-4	once	CASSLGLITNEKLFF	TGTGCCAGTAGTCTAGGACTGATAACTAATGAAAAACTGTTTTTT
NA	TRBV19	TRBJ1-5	NA	CASQGFSSNQPQHF	TGTGCCAGTCAGGGTTTTAGTAGCAATCAGCCCCAGCATTTT
NA	TRBV27	TRBJ1-1	once	CASCFTGGYRDTEAFF	TGTGCCAGCTGTTTCACCGGGGGGTACCGGGACACTGAAGCTTTCTTT
TRBD2	TRBV3-1/TRBV3-2	TRBJ2-1	NA	CASSHPSGGHSYNEQFF	TGTGCCAGCAGCCACCCTAGCGGGGGGCATTCCTACAATGAGCAGTTCTTC
TRBD1	TRBV2	TRBJ2-3	NA	CASMQGETDTQYF	TGTGCCAGCATGCAGGGGGAAACAGATACGCAGTATTTT
TRBD1	TRBV4-2	TRBJ1-5	NA	CASSHPDRGREPQHF	TGTGCCAGCAGCCACCCGGACAGGGGGCGTGAGCCCCAGCATTTT